This TCR beta chain was sequenced in a study of T cell responses to AZD1222 COVID-19 vaccine. Points from the study as a whole: Nearly half of spike-specific TCRs reportedly target unmutated variant regions.

In the case of this clone: The antigen remains undetermined.

Trimming took 0 bases from V and 0 from J, leaving 6 bases between them. Looked up from germline, CDR1 is LGHNA and CDR2 is YNFKEQ. The CDR3 consists of 15 residues. The protocol was immunoSEQ multiplex PCR, while the TCRdb copy is restricted to in-frame clones and leaves out a portion. Here the sample spans fewer than 110,000 clones, around 87% being singletons. This clonotype was sampled from an adult who received the AZD1222 COVID-19 vaccine. The input for sequencing was peripheral blood, taken 28 days after the second AZD1222 dose. The chain carries TRBV4-2 and TRBJ1-3; D is ambiguous. The CDR3 DNA reads as TGTGCCAGCAGCCAAGAACACCTCTCTGGAAACACCATATATTTT. Amino acid sequence: CASSQEHLSGNTIYF.